The 22 T cell receptor beta chains presented below share a single source sample, sequenced in a study of identical twins. One entry per CDR3 protein, called by TCRdb with MiXCR from the 5' RACE reads. The sample carries 270,000 or so distinct CDR3 sequences, roughly 8% recorded once. These same records also appear under a second study, on yellow fever vaccine responses in identical twins.

The specimen was CD8+ T cells sorted from blood. These TCRs come from a woman aged 18-29 years in good health.

This clonotype showed up just a few times. The CDR3 DNA sequence: TGTGCCAGCAGCCAAGTAGGGGACTATGGCTACACCTTC. It encodes CASSQVGDYGYTF. This rearrangement joins TRBV4-2 to TRBJ1-2, with a tentative D call TRBD1 (5 bases). The CDR3 contains 13 residues. CDR1 and CDR2 (germline): LGHNA, YNFKEQ. V was clipped by 1 base and J by 3 bases, with 6 bases between them.

The genes are TRBV10-3 and TRBJ2-7, with TRBD2 identical over 13 bases. The germline V gene encodes CDR1 ENHRY and CDR2 SYGVKD. With 6 bases clipped from V and 2 bases from J, the junction kept 1 base outside the gene matches. The CDR3 is made up of 14 amino acids. The CDR3 bases are TGTGCCATCAGAGGGACTAGCGGGACCTACGAGCAGTACTTC. This translates into CAIRGTSGTYEQYF.

This clonotype was detected many times. The rearrangement links TRBV3-1 to TRBJ1-2, with 7 bases aligning to TRBD1. The germline gives CDR1 LGHDT, CDR2 YNNKEL (reference sequence). This CDR3 has 15 amino acids. After removal of 5 bases from V and 1 base from J, the junction contained 7 bases not matched to a gene. Here the CDR3 reads CASSDPGQNNYGYTF. CDR3 DNA sequence: TGTGCCAGCAGCGACCCGGGACAGAATAACTATGGCTACACCTTC.

This clonotype occurred many times. The rearrangement joins TRBV6-1 to TRBJ2-5; TRBD2 agrees at 11 bases. The ends lost 7 bases at V and 2 bases at J; junction bases unmatched: 6. The V gene's germline CDR1 is MNHNS and CDR2 SASEGT. This CDR3 contains 15 residues. The CDR3 loop is CASTKTSGAQETQYF. The CDR3, as DNA: TGTGCCAGCACCAAGACTAGCGGGGCGCAAGAGACCCAGTACTTC.

The chain is built from TRBV11-1 and TRBJ2-2; tentative D call: TRBD2 (7 bases). Germline V gene sequence: CDR1 SGHAT, CDR2 FQDESV (reference sequence). This CDR3 is built from 19 residues. With 4 bases removed from V and 0 bases from J, the gap between germline ends came to 21 bases. The CDR3 sequence is CASSSGVGGLLANTGELFF. The CDR3 nucleotides are TGTGCCAGCAGCTCCGGAGTCGGGGGGCTACTCGCGAACACCGGGGAGCTGTTTTTT.

This clonotype was seen a few times. J is TRBJ2-7 and V is TRBV7-9; a weak D match, TRBD1 (6 bases). Trimming took off 6 bases at V and 5 bases at J, with 14 bases between the two ends. Germline V lookup: CDR1 SEHNR, CDR2 FQNEAQ (reference sequence). This CDR3 has 13 amino acids. The CDR3 sequence is CASSFFTGNEQYF. CDR3 bases: TGTGCCAGCAGTTTCTTTACAGGGAACGAGCAGTACTTC.

This clonotype was seen more than once but under ten times. This chain joins TRBV14 and TRBJ2-1; TRBD2 matches at 13 bases. Unmatched junction bases numbered 4, after V lost 5 bases and J lost 6 bases. CDR1 and CDR2 from the germline V gene are SGHDN and FVKESK. The CDR3 has 15 residues. The CDR3 nucleotides read TGTGCCAGCAGCGGACTAGCGGGAGTTTCCAATGAGCAGTTCTTC. Translated, it gives CASSGLAGVSNEQFF.

This clonotype was counted between two and nine times. The rearrangement joins TRBV20-1 to TRBJ2-7; no clear D. The CDR3 runs 11 residues. In germline, CDR1 is DFQATT, CDR2 SNEGSKA (reference sequence). Between the trimmed V and J ends, which lost 6 bases and 2 bases, there was a span of 8 bases. The CDR3 region has the DNA TGCAGTGCGATAGACACCTACGAGCAGTACTTC. It encodes CSAIDTYEQYF.

Only a few counts were recorded for this clonotype. The gene calls are TRBV20-1 and TRBJ2-1, with unresolved D. The V gene's germline CDR1 is DFQATT and CDR2 SNEGSKA (reference sequence). The germline V and J ends were trimmed by 2 bases and 7 bases, with 18 bases remaining between them. The CDR3 has 15 amino acids. This chain's CDR3 is CSARPPRSVYNEQFF. In DNA form, the CDR3 reads TGCAGTGCTAGACCCCCCAGGAGTGTTTATAATGAGCAGTTCTTC.

At least ten counts were recorded for this clonotype. The CDR3 loop is CSADGGLNEQFF. The CDR3 DNA is TGCAGCGCCGACGGGGGATTGAATGAGCAGTTCTTC. The V gene is TRBV29-1, the J gene TRBJ2-1, with D tentatively TRBD2 (6 bases). This CDR3 has 12 residues. Germline values: CDR1 SQVTM, CDR2 ANQGSEA. V was clipped by 7 bases and J by 7 bases, with 14 bases between them.

Ten or more counts support this clonotype. The chain combines TRBV4-3 with TRBJ1-1; TRBD1 agrees at 9 bases. CDR1 is LGHNA, CDR2 YSLEER, per germline. The CDR3 is made up of 14 amino acids. V lost 4 bases, J lost 4 bases, and 4 bases stayed unmatched. The CDR3 spells CASSLDRGGTEAFF. CDR3 DNA: TGCGCCAGCAGCCTGGACAGGGGCGGCACTGAAGCTTTCTTT.

The J gene is TRBJ1-1, the V gene TRBV9; D may be TRBD1 (5 bases). The germline gives CDR1 SGDLS, CDR2 YYNGEE. The CDR3 runs to 15 residues. Trimming removed 3 bases at V and 1 base at J, with 13 bases between. CDR3 amino acids: CASSGGGTENTEAFF. The CDR3 DNA follows: TGTGCCAGCAGCGGAGGCGGGACGGAGAACACTGAAGCTTTCTTT. The whole variable domain, filled in from reference TRBV9 and TRBJ1-1, reads DSGVTQTPKHLITATGQRVTLRCSPRSGDLSVYWYQQSLDQGLQFLIQYYNGEERAKGNILERFSAQQFPDLHSELNLSSLELGDSALYFCASSGGGTENTEAFFGQGTRLTVV.

The chain links TRBV29-1 to TRBJ2-7; TRBD1 might be the D (6 bases). Trimming removed 1 base from V and 7 bases from J, with 11 bases in between. There are 12 residues in the CDR3. Germline CDR1 SQVTM, CDR2 ANQGSEA. CDR3 DNA: TGCAGCGTTGAAGGGGACAACCTGGAGCAGTACTTC. Protein product: CSVEGDNLEQYF.

This clonotype was detected ten times or more. The chain has TRBV20-1 and TRBJ1-2; TRBD1 might be the D (5 bases). This CDR3 has 16 residues. V lost 0 bases and J 3 bases, leaving 17 bases between the germline ends. The germline V gene encodes CDR1 DFQATT and CDR2 SNEGSKA (reference sequence). CDR3 nucleotides: TGCAGTGCTAGAGATGGGGGTTGGCTTGGTGACTATGGCTACACCTTC. Protein sequence: CSARDGGWLGDYGYTF.

The gene calls are TRBV9 and TRBJ2-2; a weak D match, TRBD2 (5 bases). Germline values: CDR1 SGDLS, CDR2 YYNGEE. This CDR3 has 18 residues. V lost 1 base to trimming and J lost 0 bases, with 16 bases between them. The CDR3 DNA is TGTGCCAGCAGCGTATTCGTGGGTGGCGGGCCGAACACCGGGGAGCTGTTTTTT. Protein product: CASSVFVGGGPNTGELFF.

This clonotype was detected ten times or more. This chain links TRBV7-2 with TRBJ2-7, with a possible D match to TRBD1 (6 bases). This CDR3 region has 14 residues. Trimming took off 1 base at V and 3 bases at J, with 10 bases between the two ends. Germline-derived CDR1 and CDR2 are SGHTA and FQGNSA. The DNA of the CDR3 is TGTGCCAGCAGCTTAGGACGGGACAACTACGAGCAGTACTTC. Encoded protein: CASSLGRDNYEQYF.

V is TRBV11-2 and J is TRBJ1-1; tentative D call: TRBD1 (5 bases). This CDR3 comprises 13 residues. Germline V gives CDR1 SGHAT, CDR2 FQNNGV. V was clipped by 5 bases and J by 7 bases, with 14 bases between them. The CDR3 coding sequence is TGTGCCAGCAGCCCGGAGGGGCGTTTTGAAGCTTTCTTT. Residues: CASSPEGRFEAFF.

The sample holds a few counts of this clonotype. The chain couples TRBV7-6 to TRBJ2-1, with 10 bases identical to TRBD2. V shed 6 bases, J shed 7 bases, and the junction held 9 bases outside the gene matches. The CDR3 consists of 15 residues. Germline-derived CDR1 and CDR2 are SGHVS and FNYEAQ. The DNA for the CDR3 is TGTGCCAGCAGTCAATCAGCTAGCGGGGGAAATGAGCAGTTCTTC. Protein product: CASSQSASGGNEQFF.

This clonotype has just a few counts. The chain carries TRBV4-1 and TRBJ2-5; 7 bases match TRBD2. The V segment lost 0 bases and the J segment 5 bases; nucleotides outside the gene matches: 12. Per the germline V gene, CDR1 is MGHRA and CDR2 is YSYEKL. The CDR3 has 17 amino acids. DNA of the CDR3: TGCGCCAGCAGCCAAGATCTTTTAGAGGGAGGGTTGGAGACCCAGTACTTC. Its protein product is CASSQDLLEGGLETQYF.

This clonotype turned up a few times. The rearrangement joins TRBV24-1 to TRBJ2-1; TRBD2 aligns across 8 bases. The CDR3 runs to 18 residues. Germline CDR1 is KGHDR and CDR2 is SFDVKD. The V segment lost 3 bases and the J segment 0 bases; nucleotides outside the gene matches: 9. CDR3 residues: CATSDIKALADSYNEQFF. CDR3 DNA sequence: TGTGCCACCAGTGATATAAAAGCACTAGCGGACTCCTACAATGAGCAGTTCTTC.

Worth noting for this clonotype: Since a much larger clone is just one base distant, this may be a read error. The chain has TRBV6-2 or TRBV6-3 and TRBJ2-7; the D is unclear. This CDR3 is built from 11 residues. The ends were cut back, 2 bases at V and 4 bases at J, with 3 bases in the middle. The germline V gene has CDR1 MNHEY and CDR2 SVGEGT. CDR3 sequence (DNA): TGTGCCAGCAGTTACAGGTACGAGCAGTACTTC. This encodes CASSYRYEQYF.

In its sample, this clonotype was seen a few times. CDR3 DNA sequence: TGCAGCGTTTATGGTGTCAGCTCCTACAATGAGCAGTTCTTC. Translation: CSVYGVSSYNEQFF. J is TRBJ2-1 and V is TRBV29-1; D is unresolved. Trimming left V 5 bases short and J 0 bases short, with 11 bases between. The CDR3 spans 14 residues. Germline V gene sequence: CDR1 SQVTM, CDR2 ANQGSEA.